This T cell receptor (beta chain) comes out of a study of metastatic and nonmetastatic thyroid tumors. In the authors' workflow: The authors used CDR3 differences across clinicopathological groups to build a distant-metastasis classifier for papillary thyroid cancer. TCRdb re-called clones from the PCR reads using MiXCR. The V and J calls and clone size come from TCRdb's table, not from the authors' own analysis. The table shows almost 35,000 clones, with 35% to 40% occurring only once. Patients had received no treatment of any kind before thyroid surgery. The receptor was derived from a female donor with papillary thyroid cancer or a benign thyroid nodule (not recorded which). Some clones in this sample may be carry-over from other donors' samples. Sequencing was carried out using tumor tissue.

CDR3 in amino acids: CSARTLGTTRSPLHF. The CDR3 nucleotides are TGCAGTGCTAGGACTTTGGGGACTACTCGCTCACCCCTCCACTTT. The genes are TRBV20-1 and TRBJ1-6, with D possibly TRBD1 on 5 matching bases. Germline V gene sequence: CDR1 DFQATT, CDR2 SNEGSKA (reference sequence). Trimming took 3 bases from V and 10 from J, leaving 19 bases between them. The CDR3 is 15 amino acids.